This entry lists 4 T cell receptor beta chains sequenced from one sample in a study of blood T cells in healthy people across ages. Alongside a J-beta primer mix, a sample-barcoded 5' primer served in a second PCR lasting about 7 to 12 cycles. Each CDR3 protein is one row after TCRdb ran MiXCR on the 5' RACE reads. This sample has roughly 900,000 distinct CDR3 sequences, with roughly 48% found just once. The sample comprised blood. The source of these receptors is a man aged 25-45 years in good health.

About this clonotype: Just one base apart from a much larger clone, this may be a read error. V usage is TRBV13 and J usage is TRBJ2-3, with TRBD1 matching 7 bases. The CDR3 consists of 14 residues. CDR1 is PRHDT and CDR2 is FYEKMQ in the germline V gene (reference sequence). J gave up 4 bases and V 3 bases, and 4 bases lay outside the gene matches. CDR3 loop: CASSLTGSADTQYF. The CDR3 nucleotides read TGTGCCAGCAGCTTGACAGGGAGCGCAGATACGCAGTATTTT.

This chain joins TRBV5-1 and TRBJ1-2, with D maybe TRBD1 (5 bases). This CDR3 contains 15 residues. V was clipped by 4 bases and J by 8 bases, with 21 bases between them. The germline gives CDR1 SGHRS, CDR2 YFSETQ. The CDR3 nucleotides read TGCGCCAGCAGCCAAACCGGGACCCTAAGTGGGGGCTACACCTTC. It yields the protein CASSQTGTLSGGYTF.

This clonotype was seen a few times. The rearrangement links TRBV12-3 or TRBV12-4 to TRBJ2-4, with a weak D call TRBD2 (5 bases). The J call is doubtful: the DNA matches TRBJ2-7 better. This CDR3 has 12 residues. CDR3: CASSLPGVEQYF. The CDR3 DNA is TGTGCCAGCAGTTTACCCGGGGTCGAGCAGTACTTC.

This clonotype was seen repeatedly, ten times or more. The rearrangement links TRBV27 to TRBJ2-1; D gene uncertain. The germline CDR1 and CDR2 sequences are MNHEY and SMNVEV (reference sequence). This CDR3 is 13 amino acids long. The V end was cut by 5 bases, the J end by 3 bases, with 8 bases between. DNA of the CDR3: TGTGCCAGCAGTCGCCCTAACTACAATGAGCAGTTCTTC. Translated, it gives CASSRPNYNEQFF.